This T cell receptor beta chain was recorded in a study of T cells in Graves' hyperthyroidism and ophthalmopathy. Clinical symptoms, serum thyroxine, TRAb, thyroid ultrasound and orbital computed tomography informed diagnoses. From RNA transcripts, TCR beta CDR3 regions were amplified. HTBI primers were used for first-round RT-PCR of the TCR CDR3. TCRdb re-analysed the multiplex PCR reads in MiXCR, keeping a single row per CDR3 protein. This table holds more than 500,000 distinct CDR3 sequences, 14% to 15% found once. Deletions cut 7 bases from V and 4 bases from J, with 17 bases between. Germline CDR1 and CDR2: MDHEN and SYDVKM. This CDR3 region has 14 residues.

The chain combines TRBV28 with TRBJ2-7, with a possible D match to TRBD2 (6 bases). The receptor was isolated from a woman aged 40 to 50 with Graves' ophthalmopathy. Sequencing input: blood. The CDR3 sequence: CASTSPGEEYEQYF. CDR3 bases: TGTGCCAGCACCTCCCCGGGAGAAGAGTACGAGCAGTACTTC.